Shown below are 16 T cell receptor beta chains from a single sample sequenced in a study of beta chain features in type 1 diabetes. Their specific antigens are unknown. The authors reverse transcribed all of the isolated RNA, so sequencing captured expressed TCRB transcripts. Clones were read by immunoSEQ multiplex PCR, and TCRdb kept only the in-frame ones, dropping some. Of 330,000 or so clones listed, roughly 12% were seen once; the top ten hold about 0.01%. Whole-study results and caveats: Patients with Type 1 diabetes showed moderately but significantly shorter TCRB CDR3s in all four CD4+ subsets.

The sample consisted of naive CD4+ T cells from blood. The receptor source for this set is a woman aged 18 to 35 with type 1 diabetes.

CDR3 coding DNA: TGTGCCAGCAGCTTGGCTGACAATGAGCAGTTCTTC. It codes for CASSLADNEQFF. The chain combines TRBV5-6 with TRBJ2-1; D is uncertain. CDR3 length: 12 amino acids. Germline assignment: CDR1 SGHDT and CDR2 YYEEEE. V was pared by 0 bases and J by 5 bases, with 3 bases between.

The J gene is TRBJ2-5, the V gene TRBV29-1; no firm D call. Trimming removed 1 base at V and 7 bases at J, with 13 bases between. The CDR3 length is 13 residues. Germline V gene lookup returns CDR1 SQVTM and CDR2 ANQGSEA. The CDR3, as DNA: TGCAGCGTTGAAGGTAAACCGCCAGGGACCCAGTACTTC. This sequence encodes CSVEGKPPGTQYF.

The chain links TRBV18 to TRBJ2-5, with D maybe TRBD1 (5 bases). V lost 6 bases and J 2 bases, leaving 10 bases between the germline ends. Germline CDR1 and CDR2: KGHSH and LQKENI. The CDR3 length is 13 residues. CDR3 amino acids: CASSVQEQETQYF. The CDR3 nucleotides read TGTGCCAGCTCCGTACAGGAACAAGAGACCCAGTACTTC.

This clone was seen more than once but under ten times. The CDR3 spells CASSLGQPLAKNIQYF. CDR3 in DNA: TGTGCCAGCAGCTTGGGACAGCCTCTAGCCAAAAACATTCAGTACTTC. The rearrangement uses TRBV5-4 and TRBJ2-4; D is perhaps TRBD1 (5 bases). The germline V and J ends were trimmed by 0 bases and 0 bases, with 10 bases remaining between them. The CDR3 is 16 residues long. CDR1 is SGHNT, CDR2 YYREEE, per germline (reference sequence).

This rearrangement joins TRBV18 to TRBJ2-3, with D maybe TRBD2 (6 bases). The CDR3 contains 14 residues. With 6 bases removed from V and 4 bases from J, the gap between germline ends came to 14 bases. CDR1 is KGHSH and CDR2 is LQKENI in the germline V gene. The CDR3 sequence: CASSPAEGADTQYF. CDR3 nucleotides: TGTGCCAGCTCCCCCGCGGAGGGTGCAGATACGCAGTATTTT.

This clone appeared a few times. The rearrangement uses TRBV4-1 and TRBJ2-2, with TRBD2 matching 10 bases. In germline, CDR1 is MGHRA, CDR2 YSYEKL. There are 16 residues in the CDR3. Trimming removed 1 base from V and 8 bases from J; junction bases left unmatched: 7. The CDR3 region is CASSQVGLAVRGELFF. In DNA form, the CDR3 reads TGCGCCAGCAGCCAAGTAGGACTAGCGGTCCGAGGGGAGCTGTTTTTT.

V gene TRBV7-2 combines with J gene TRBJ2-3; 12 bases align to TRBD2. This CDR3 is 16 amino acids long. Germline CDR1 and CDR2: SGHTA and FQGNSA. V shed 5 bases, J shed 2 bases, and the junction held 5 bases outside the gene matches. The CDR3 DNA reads TGTGCCAGCAGCCCGGGACTAGCGGGTTACACAGATACGCAGTATTTT. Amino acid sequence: CASSPGLAGYTDTQYF.

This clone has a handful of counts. This chain's CDR3 is CASSTGQQLVEAFF. The CDR3 DNA follows: TGTGCCAGCAGCACCGGACAACAATTGGTGGAAGCTTTCTTT. The V and J genes are TRBV5-4 and TRBJ1-1, with D perhaps matching TRBD1 (5 bases). Germline V gene lookup returns CDR1 SGHNT and CDR2 YYREEE (reference sequence). The germline V and J ends were trimmed by 4 bases and 8 bases, with 18 bases remaining between them. This CDR3 spans 14 amino acids.

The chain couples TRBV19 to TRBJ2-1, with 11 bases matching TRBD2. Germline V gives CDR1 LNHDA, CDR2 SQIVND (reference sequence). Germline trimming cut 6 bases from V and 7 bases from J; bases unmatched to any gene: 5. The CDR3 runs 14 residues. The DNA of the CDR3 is TGTGCCAGTAGCAAGGGACTAGCGGTTAATGAGCAGTTCTTC. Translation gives CASSKGLAVNEQFF.

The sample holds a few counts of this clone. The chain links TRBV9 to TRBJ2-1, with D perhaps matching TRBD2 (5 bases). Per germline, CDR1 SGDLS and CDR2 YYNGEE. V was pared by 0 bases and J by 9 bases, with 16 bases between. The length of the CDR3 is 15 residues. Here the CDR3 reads CASSVATMGEGEQFF. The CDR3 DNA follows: TGTGCCAGCAGCGTAGCAACAATGGGAGAGGGTGAGCAGTTCTTC.

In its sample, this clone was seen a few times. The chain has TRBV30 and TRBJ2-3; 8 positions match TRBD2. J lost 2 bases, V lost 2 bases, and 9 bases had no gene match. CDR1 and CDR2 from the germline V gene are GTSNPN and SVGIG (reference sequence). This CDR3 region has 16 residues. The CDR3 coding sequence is TGTGCCTGGAGTTCGGGGGCGGGAGGATTCACAGATACGCAGTATTTT. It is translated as CAWSSGAGGFTDTQYF.

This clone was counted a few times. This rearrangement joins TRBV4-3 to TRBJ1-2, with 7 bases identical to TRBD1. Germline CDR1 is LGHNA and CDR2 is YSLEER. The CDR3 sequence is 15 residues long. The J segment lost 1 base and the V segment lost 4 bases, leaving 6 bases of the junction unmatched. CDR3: CASSRSGTDNYGYTF. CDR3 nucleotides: TGCGCCAGCAGCCGATCGGGGACAGATAACTATGGCTACACCTTC.

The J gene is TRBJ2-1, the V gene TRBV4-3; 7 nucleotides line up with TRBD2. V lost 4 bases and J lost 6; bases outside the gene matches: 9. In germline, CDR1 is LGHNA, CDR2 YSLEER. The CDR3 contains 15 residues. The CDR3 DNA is TGCGCCAGCAGCCCCCGGACTAGATCCCCCAATGAGCAGTTCTTC. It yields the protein CASSPRTRSPNEQFF.

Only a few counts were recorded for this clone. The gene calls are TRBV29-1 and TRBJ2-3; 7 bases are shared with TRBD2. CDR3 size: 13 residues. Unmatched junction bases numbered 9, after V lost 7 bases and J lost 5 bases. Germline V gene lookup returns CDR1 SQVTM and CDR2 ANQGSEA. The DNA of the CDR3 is TGCAGCGGGTTGGGACTACCATTAGATACGCAGTATTTT. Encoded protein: CSGLGLPLDTQYF.

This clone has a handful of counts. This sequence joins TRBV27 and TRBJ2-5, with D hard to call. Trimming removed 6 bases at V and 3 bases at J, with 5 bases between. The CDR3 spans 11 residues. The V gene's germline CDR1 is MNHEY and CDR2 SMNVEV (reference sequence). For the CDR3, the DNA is TGTGCCAGCAGGCGAGAAGAGACCCAGTACTTC. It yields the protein CASRREETQYF.

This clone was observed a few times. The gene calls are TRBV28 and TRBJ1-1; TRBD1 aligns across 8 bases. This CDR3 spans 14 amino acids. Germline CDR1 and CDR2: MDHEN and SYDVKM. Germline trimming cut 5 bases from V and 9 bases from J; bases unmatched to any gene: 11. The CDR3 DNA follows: TGTGCCAGCAGTGGGTCAGGGGGCTGGGGGAAAGCTTTCTTT. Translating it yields CASSGSGGWGKAFF.